One TCR beta chain is described in this entry. This sample was included in a study of blood T cell repertoires in COVID-19. Only in-frame clones appear in the TCRdb table, and some are missing; sequencing was by immunoSEQ multiplex PCR. The data contain more than 45,000 clones, 80% to 90% of them seen just once; the ten biggest clones take up around 2.9%. Germline lookup yields CDR1 SGHRS and CDR2 YFSETQ. This CDR3 comprises 15 residues. The J segment lost 2 bases and the V segment lost 6 bases, leaving 8 bases of the junction unmatched. V and J are TRBV5-1 and TRBJ2-3, with 8 bases identical to TRBD2. This TCR was recovered from a woman older than 75 with acute or convalescent COVID-19. The sample comprised peripheral blood. DNA for the CDR3: TGCGCCAGCAATGCGCGGGGGGCACCCACAGATACGCAGTATTTT. It encodes CASNARGAPTDTQYF.